The 25 T cell receptor beta chains presented below share a single source sample, sequenced in a study of control samples from healthy donors and cancer patients. The assay was immunoSEQ multiplex PCR, and TCRdb's table has in-frame clones only and misses some. There are approximately 41,000 clones in the sample; approximately 94% occur only once, and 20% to 30% lies in the top ten. Input material: blood. The receptors were sampled from a man aged 55 to 70 in good health.

The chain combines TRBV7-9 with TRBJ1-3, with TRBD1 identical over 10 bases. CDR1 SEHNR and CDR2 FQNEAQ come from the germline V gene (reference sequence). The CDR3 covers 16 residues. J was trimmed by 0 bases and V by 5 bases; bases with no gene match: 4. CDR3 region: CASSLDRGSSGNTIYF. The CDR3 nucleotides are TGTGCCAGCAGCCTGGACAGGGGGAGCTCTGGAAACACCATATATTTT.

This clone was seen a single time. The chain couples TRBV7-3 to TRBJ2-3, with 7 bases aligning to TRBD2. The germline gives CDR1 SGHTA, CDR2 FQGTGA. V was clipped by 5 bases and J by 8 bases; unmatched bases: 25. The CDR3 covers 19 residues. CDR3 in amino acids: CASSPSFPGLAAHNPTQYF. The DNA for the CDR3 is TGTGCCAGCAGCCCCTCCTTTCCAGGCCTAGCGGCCCACAATCCTACGCAGTATTTT.

CDR3 sequence: CAISAPGARTNYGYTF. In DNA, the CDR3 is TGTGCCATCAGTGCCCCCGGGGCCAGGACCAACTATGGCTACACCTTC. The J gene is TRBJ1-2, the V gene TRBV10-3; possible D gene TRBD1, 5 bases. The length of the CDR3 is 16 residues. Germline V gene data show CDR1 as ENHRY and CDR2 as SYGVKD. Trimming stripped 4 bases from V and 2 bases from J, with 17 bases between.

The chain uses TRBV18 and TRBJ1-2; D gene ambiguous. The CDR3 covers 13 residues. CDR1 and CDR2 (germline): KGHSH, LQKENI. With 3 bases removed from V and 4 bases from J, the gap between germline ends came to 9 bases. The CDR3 DNA is TGTGCCAGCTCACCGCAGACCGCCTATGGCTACACCTTC. It specifies CASSPQTAYGYTF.

V is TRBV7-2 and J is TRBJ2-1, with D possibly being TRBD1 (6 bases). Germline-derived CDR1 and CDR2 are SGHTA and FQGNSA. The V gene lost 11 bases and the J gene lost 0 bases, with 11 bases spanning the gap. The CDR3 consists of 13 residues. The CDR3 loop is CASQGSSYNEQFF. The CDR3 DNA follows: TGTGCCTCTCAGGGGAGCTCCTACAATGAGCAGTTCTTC. Drawing the rest from reference TRBV7-2 and TRBJ2-1, the complete variable domain is GAGVSQSPSNKVTEKGKDVELRCDPISGHTALYWYRQSLGQGLEFLIYFQGNSAPDKSGLPSDRFSAERTGGSVSTLTIQRTQQEDSAVYLCASQGSSYNEQFFGPGTRLTVL.

The CDR3 reads CAWKDFSSTDTQYF. The CDR3 nucleotides are TGTGCCTGGAAGGACTTCTCTAGCACAGATACGCAGTATTTT. The rearrangement uses TRBV30 and TRBJ2-3; TRBD2 is a possible D gene (5 bases). The germline CDR1 and CDR2 sequences are GTSNPN and SVGIG (reference sequence). Trimming stripped 4 bases from V and 0 bases from J, with 11 bases between. CDR3 length: 14 amino acids.

This clone was seen a single time. The CDR3 loop reads CASRVGPGNTIYF. The CDR3, as DNA: TGCGCCAGCCGCGTGGGCCCTGGAAACACCATATATTTT. The V call is TRBV10-1, the J call TRBJ1-3, with no clear D. From germline, CDR1 is WNHNN and CDR2 SYGVQD (reference sequence). The CDR3 length is 13 residues. V lost 8 bases to trimming and J lost 2 bases, with 10 bases between them.

V usage is TRBV10-3 and J usage is TRBJ1-6, with 9 bases fitting TRBD1. The ends lost 6 bases at V and 8 bases at J; junction bases unmatched: 8. Germline V CDR1 and CDR2: ENHRY, SYGVKD. The CDR3 runs to 15 residues. CDR3 in DNA: TGTGCCATCAGCCCAGGACAGGGGAGGGATTCACCCCTCCACTTT. Residues: CAISPGQGRDSPLHF.

The rearrangement joins TRBV2 to TRBJ1-2; the D is unclear. The V gene's germline CDR1 is SNHLY and CDR2 FYNNEI. This CDR3 has 14 amino acids. V lost 0 bases to trimming and J lost 7 bases, with 12 bases between them. The CDR3 protein is CASSEAQDPRGYTF. In nucleotides, the CDR3 is TGTGCCAGCAGTGAAGCGCAGGACCCGCGTGGCTACACCTTC.

The chain employs TRBV11-3 and TRBJ1-2; D not certain. The CDR3 covers 15 residues. With 1 base removed from V and 2 bases from J, the gap between germline ends came to 11 bases. CDR1 and CDR2 (germline): SGHNT, YENEEA. CDR3 in DNA: TGTGCCAGCAGCTTAGGAGGTACATTAAACTATGGCTACACCTTC. Protein: CASSLGGTLNYGYTF. Looking up the rest from reference TRBV11-3 and TRBJ1-2 gives the full variable domain: EAGVVQSPRYKIIEKKQPVAFWCNPISGHNTLYWYLQNLGQGPELLIRYENEEAVDDSQLPKDRFSAERLKGVDSTLKIQPAELGDSAVYLCASSLGGTLNYGYTFGSGTRLTVV.

The chain employs TRBV18 and TRBJ2-1; TRBD2 matches 7 bases. CDR1 is KGHSH and CDR2 is LQKENI in the germline V gene. Trimming cost V 2 bases and J 2 bases; bases outside gene matches: 0. The CDR3 is 14 amino acids. CDR3 bases: TGTGCCAGCTCACCAAGCGGGGCCTACAATGAGCAGTTCTTC. Translated, it gives CASSPSGAYNEQFF.

The genes are TRBV11-3 and TRBJ1-5; D not certain. Germline values: CDR1 SGHNT, CDR2 YENEEA. CDR3 length equals 12 residues. V lost 5 bases to trimming and J lost 5 bases, with 7 bases between them. In DNA form, the CDR3 reads TGTGCCAGCAGCACGATGGATCAGCCCCAGCATTTT. Translation gives CASSTMDQPQHF. Variable domain in full (rest from reference TRBV11-3 and TRBJ1-5): EAGVVQSPRYKIIEKKQPVAFWCNPISGHNTLYWYLQNLGQGPELLIRYENEEAVDDSQLPKDRFSAERLKGVDSTLKIQPAELGDSAVYLCASSTMDQPQHFGDGTRLSIL.

This clone was seen a single time. V and J are TRBV11-3 and TRBJ2-2; D unresolved. Germline loops: CDR1 SGHNT, CDR2 YENEEA. The germline V and J ends were trimmed by 2 bases and 0 bases, with 4 bases remaining between them. The CDR3 is made up of 14 amino acids. In DNA, the CDR3 is TGTGCCAGCAGCTTAACACCGAACACCGGGGAGCTGTTTTTT. As protein: CASSLTPNTGELFF.

This clone was observed a handful of times. The chain joins TRBV11-3 to TRBJ2-7; D may be TRBD2 (6 bases). Trimming left V 0 bases short and J 0 bases short, with 15 bases between. The CDR3 extends over 17 amino acids. The germline V gene has CDR1 SGHNT and CDR2 YENEEA. CDR3 protein: CASSLEGVGGSSYEQYF. Here the CDR3 DNA reads TGTGCCAGCAGCTTAGAGGGCGTGGGAGGCAGCTCCTACGAGCAGTACTTC.

The chain combines TRBV18 with TRBJ1-1; TRBD1 aligns across 10 bases. The CDR3 has 15 amino acids. CDR1 KGHSH and CDR2 LQKENI come from the germline V gene. J lost 3 bases, V lost 3 bases, and 4 bases had no gene match. Written as DNA, the CDR3 is TGTGCCAGCTCACCTTATGGACAGGGGGACACTGAAGCTTTCTTT. As protein: CASSPYGQGDTEAFF.

This clone is a singleton in its sample. The V and J genes are TRBV30 and TRBJ1-5; D gene ambiguous. V shed 2 bases and J shed 3 bases, with 8 bases lying between them. Germline-derived CDR1 and CDR2 are GTSNPN and SVGIG (reference sequence). This CDR3 contains 13 residues. CDR3 residues: CAWSPLNNQPQHF. The CDR3 DNA sequence: TGTGCCTGGAGTCCATTAAACAATCAGCCCCAGCATTTT.

This chain joins TRBV27 and TRBJ1-2, with D unclear. Germline V gives CDR1 MNHEY, CDR2 SMNVEV (reference sequence). V was trimmed by 6 bases and J by 3 bases, leaving 11 bases between them. CDR3 length equals 13 residues. CDR3 protein: CASRFLADYGYTF. The DNA for the CDR3 is TGTGCCAGCAGATTTCTGGCTGACTATGGCTACACCTTC.

The J gene is TRBJ1-5, the V gene TRBV28, with D unresolved. The germline V and J ends were trimmed by 11 bases and 2 bases, with 16 bases remaining between them. Looked up from germline, CDR1 is MDHEN and CDR2 is SYDVKM. There are 14 residues in the CDR3. CDR3 in amino acids: CASYVALGNQPQHF. Here the CDR3 DNA reads TGTGCCTCGTATGTTGCGTTGGGCAATCAGCCCCAGCATTTT.

The CDR3 bases are TGTGCCAGCAGACCCCGGGACAGTCCTTCTGGCTACACCTTC. It encodes CASRPRDSPSGYTF. V usage is TRBV6-6 and J usage is TRBJ1-2; 7 bases are shared with TRBD1. V lost 6 bases, J lost 7 bases, and 11 bases stayed unmatched. CDR3 length: 14 amino acids. Looked up from germline, CDR1 is MNHNY and CDR2 is SVGAGI (reference sequence).

The chain couples TRBV7-6 to TRBJ1-1, with D unresolved. The germline CDR1 and CDR2 sequences are SGHVS and FNYEAQ. CDR3 length equals 14 residues. The V gene lost 3 bases and the J gene lost 0 bases, with 8 bases spanning the gap. CDR3 sequence: CASSLVSMNTEAFF. CDR3 DNA sequence: TGTGCCAGCAGCTTGGTCAGCATGAACACTGAAGCTTTCTTT.

The table lists this clone with a count of one. The J gene is TRBJ2-3, the V gene TRBV6-4; 7 nucleotides match TRBD2. The J segment lost 3 bases and the V segment lost 5 bases, leaving 8 bases of the junction unmatched. The CDR3 is made up of 15 amino acids. Germline assignment: CDR1 MRHNA and CDR2 SNTAGT. The CDR3, as DNA: TGTGCCAGCAGTTTTACTAGCGATGGTACAGATACGCAGTATTTT. It yields the protein CASSFTSDGTDTQYF.

The genes are TRBV7-9 and TRBJ2-7, with D possibly called TRBD1 or TRBD2 (5 bases each). Trimming stripped 0 bases from V and 5 bases from J, with 14 bases between. Germline V gives CDR1 SEHNR, CDR2 FQNEAQ (reference sequence). This CDR3 spans 15 amino acids. CDR3 nucleotide sequence: TGTGCCAGCAGCTTAGCGAAGGCTAGGGGAGACGAGCAGTACTTC. Its translation: CASSLAKARGDEQYF.

V and J are TRBV6-4 and TRBJ2-1; 11 bases align to TRBD2. Per the germline V gene, CDR1 is MRHNA and CDR2 is SNTAGT. The V gene end was trimmed by 0 bases and the J gene end by 4 bases; junction bases not matched to a gene: 5. The CDR3 contains 17 residues. As DNA, the CDR3 is TGTGCCAGCAGTGACTCGATTGGGACTAGCGGTTACAATGAGCAGTTCTTC. Translated: CASSDSIGTSGYNEQFF.

The chain uses TRBV10-1 and TRBJ2-1; 9 bases are a match to TRBD1. CDR1 and CDR2 from the germline V gene are WNHNN and SYGVQD (reference sequence). With 3 bases clipped from V and 3 bases from J, the junction kept 3 bases outside the gene matches. The CDR3 runs to 15 residues. CDR3 loop: CASSDGTGIYNEQFF. CDR3 in DNA: TGCGCCAGCAGTGACGGGACAGGGATCTACAATGAGCAGTTCTTC.

This chain connects TRBV19 to TRBJ2-1; TRBD1 aligns across 9 bases. After removal of 3 bases from V and 6 bases from J, the junction contained 9 bases not matched to a gene. In germline, CDR1 is LNHDA, CDR2 SQIVND (reference sequence). The CDR3 is 16 residues long. In DNA, the CDR3 is TGTGCCAGTAGTATGCAGGGACAGGGATTCGGCAATGAGCAGTTCTTC. This gives the protein CASSMQGQGFGNEQFF.